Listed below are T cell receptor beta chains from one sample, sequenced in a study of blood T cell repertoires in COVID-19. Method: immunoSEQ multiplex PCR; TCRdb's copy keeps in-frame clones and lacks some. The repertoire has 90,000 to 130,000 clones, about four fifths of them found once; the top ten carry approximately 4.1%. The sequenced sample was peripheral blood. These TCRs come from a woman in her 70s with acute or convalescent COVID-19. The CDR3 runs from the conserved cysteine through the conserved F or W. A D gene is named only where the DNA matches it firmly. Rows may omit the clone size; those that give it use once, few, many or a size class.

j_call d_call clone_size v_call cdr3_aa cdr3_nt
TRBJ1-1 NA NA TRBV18 CASSQFYGGDTEAFF TGTGCCAGCTCACAATTCTACGGGGGGGACACTGAAGCTTTCTTT
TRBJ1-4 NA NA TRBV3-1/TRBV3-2 CASSQRGNRLFF TGTGCCAGCAGCCAAAGGGGGAACAGGCTGTTTTTT
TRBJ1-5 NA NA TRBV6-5 CASRLMGASNQPQHF TGTGCCAGCAGATTAATGGGGGCAAGCAATCAGCCCCAGCATTTT
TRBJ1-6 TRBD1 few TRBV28 CASSAGTGAGDNSPLHF TGTGCCAGCAGTGCCGGGACAGGGGCTGGGGATAATTCACCCCTCCACTTT
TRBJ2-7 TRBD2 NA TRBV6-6 CASSSTGLALEQYF TGTGCCAGCAGTTCAACCGGACTAGCTCTCGAGCAGTACTTC
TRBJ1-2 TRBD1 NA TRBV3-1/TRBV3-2 CASSPTGTGELVWGYTF TGTGCCAGCAGCCCGACCGGGACAGGGGAGCTTGTTTGGGGCTACACCTTC
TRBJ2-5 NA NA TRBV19 CASSTSRVGEQETQYF TGTGCCAGTAGTACCTCCCGGGTTGGGGAGCAAGAGACCCAGTACTTC
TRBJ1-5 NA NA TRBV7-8 CASSLGAGSQPQHF TGTGCCAGCAGCTTAGGGGCGGGAAGTCAGCCCCAGCATTTT
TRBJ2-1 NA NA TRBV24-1 CATSDNRQAGSYNEQFF TGTGCCACCAGTGATAACCGACAGGCCGGCTCCTACAATGAGCAGTTCTTC
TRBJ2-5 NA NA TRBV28 CASSLGARQETQYF TGTGCCAGCAGTTTAGGGGCGCGTCAAGAGACCCAGTACTTC
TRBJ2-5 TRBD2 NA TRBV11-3 CASSHASGQETQYF TGTGCCAGCAGCCATGCTAGCGGCCAAGAGACCCAGTACTTC
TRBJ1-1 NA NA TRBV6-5 CASTQDSSVTEAFF TGTGCCAGCACCCAGGACAGTAGTGTGACTGAAGCTTTCTTT
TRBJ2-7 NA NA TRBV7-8 CASSLGPQDEQYF TGTGCCAGCAGCCTGGGGCCCCAGGACGAGCAGTACTTC
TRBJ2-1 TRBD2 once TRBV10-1 CASSPGLAGGRADNEQFF TGCGCCAGCAGTCCCGGACTAGCGGGAGGAAGGGCCGACAATGAGCAGTTCTTC
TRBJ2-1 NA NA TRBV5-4 CASSHDRIYNEQFF TGTGCCAGCAGCCACGACAGAATCTACAATGAGCAGTTCTTC
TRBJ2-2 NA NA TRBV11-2 CASRREIGELFF TGTGCCAGCCGACGGGAGATCGGGGAGCTGTTTTTT
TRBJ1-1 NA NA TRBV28 CASSLGQGFDAEAFF TGTGCCAGCAGTTTGGGGCAGGGATTCGACGCTGAAGCTTTCTTT